The 27 T cell receptor beta chains reported below all come from one sample, sequenced in a study of blood T cell repertoires in COVID-19 (dated by TCRdb to 2020 to 2021). Receptor libraries were prepared by the immunoSEQ multiplex PCR assay. Imported from immuneACCESS, the table was reduced by TCRdb to in-frame sequences with V and J called. These copies leave out some clones; in studies compared against another copy, an unresolved V gene accounts for under half, and the cause of the remainder is not known. For this sample the table gives some 200,000 clones, of which 80% to 90% were detected only once. Clones ranked in the top ten supply approximately 12% of the sample. The sample consisted of PBMCs or T cells enriched from blood (not recorded which). All receptors come from a man aged 35-49 years who had recovered from COVID-19.

V and J are TRBV4-1 and TRBJ1-2; 7 bases map to TRBD1. The CDR3 has 17 residues. Germline CDR1 reads MGHRA; CDR2 reads YSYEKL. J lost 7 bases, V lost 0 bases, and 14 bases had no gene match. The chain's CDR3 is CASSQDPGQRGRVGYTF. The CDR3 coding sequence is TGCGCCAGCAGCCAAGATCCAGGCCAAAGGGGGCGAGTTGGCTACACCTTC.

The rearrangement joins TRBV7-2 to TRBJ2-3; D call uncertain. The CDR3 runs to 14 residues. The germline V gene encodes CDR1 SGHTA and CDR2 FQGNSA. The V end lost 4 bases, the J end lost 0 bases, and 8 bases lay between the germline ends. The CDR3 loop is CASSSAISTDTQYF. The CDR3 DNA sequence: TGTGCCAGCAGCTCCGCGATCAGCACAGATACGCAGTATTTT.

This clone has only a few counts. V and J are TRBV18 and TRBJ2-5; 9 positions match TRBD1. Germline CDR1 reads KGHSH; CDR2 reads LQKENI. This CDR3 is built from 15 residues. Trimming at V came to 4 bases and at J to 5 bases, leaving 8 bases not matched to a gene. The CDR3, as DNA: TGTGCCAGCTCACTGGGACAGGGTCGGGATGAGACCCAGTACTTC. This translates into CASSLGQGRDETQYF. Complete variable domain (other parts from reference TRBV18 and TRBJ2-5): NAGVMQNPRHLVRRRGQEARLRCSPMKGHSHVYWYRQLPEEGLKFMVYLQKENIIDESGMPKERFSAEFPKEGPSILRIQQVVRGDSAAYFCASSLGQGRDETQYFGPGTRLLVL.

The chain joins TRBV7-2 to TRBJ2-1; 7 bases are a match to TRBD1. The ends lost 2 bases at V and 7 bases at J; junction bases unmatched: 8. CDR3 length: 15 amino acids. Germline loops: CDR1 SGHTA, CDR2 FQGNSA. CDR3: CASSLKRTGRNEQFF. The CDR3 coding sequence is TGTGCCAGCAGCTTAAAGAGGACAGGTAGGAATGAGCAGTTCTTC.

As concerns this clone: Possible read error: a much larger clone is one base away. In the same sample, other DNA sequences code for this CDR3. V usage is TRBV7-9 and J usage is TRBJ1-1, with TRBD1 as a possible D gene (6 bases). The CDR3 length is 13 residues. Germline V gene data show CDR1 as SEHNR and CDR2 as FQNEAQ (reference sequence). Trimming took off 5 bases at V and 1 base at J, with 8 bases between the two ends. The CDR3 DNA is TGTGCCAGCAGCCCACAGGGGAACACTGAAGCTTTCTTT. Translated: CASSPQGNTEAFF. Full variable domain (missing parts from reference TRBV7-9 and TRBJ1-1): DTGVSQNPRHKITKRGQNVTFRCDPISEHNRLYWYRQTLGQGPEFLTYFQNEAQLEKSRLLSDRFSAERPKGSFSTLEIQRTEQGDSAMYLCASSPQGNTEAFFGQGTRLTVV.

CDR3: CASSRDSLLSYNSPLHF. The CDR3 DNA reads as TGTGCCAGCAGCCGGGACAGCCTCCTCTCCTATAATTCACCCCTCCACTTT. The chain recombines TRBV11-2 with TRBJ1-6, with TRBD1 matching 7 bases. CDR3 size: 17 residues. CDR1 is SGHAT and CDR2 is FQNNGV in the germline V gene. V lost 5 bases to trimming and J lost 0 bases; unmatched junction nucleotides: 7.

This clone was recorded a few times. This chain joins TRBV7-6 and TRBJ2-3; 8 nucleotides agree with TRBD2. J was trimmed by 5 bases and V by 1 base; bases with no gene match: 11. Germline CDR1 SGHVS, CDR2 FNYEAQ. The CDR3 is 17 amino acids. The CDR3 DNA sequence: TGTGCCAGCAGCTTAGTTGGAGCGGGAGCCCCTGGAGATACGCAGTATTTT. Translation gives CASSLVGAGAPGDTQYF. The full variable domain, rest sourced from reference TRBV7-6 and TRBJ2-3, is GAGVSQSPRYKVTKRGQDVALRCDPISGHVSLYWYRQALGQGPEFLTYFNYEAQQDKSGLPNDRFSAERPEGSISTLTIQRTEQRDSAMYRCASSLVGAGAPGDTQYFGPGTRLTVL.

There are a few counts of this clone. The chain employs TRBV28 and TRBJ1-2; no definite D call. V dropped 7 bases and J dropped 6 bases, with 21 bases sitting between them. This CDR3 has 15 residues. Germline V gene data show CDR1 as MDHEN and CDR2 as SYDVKM. The chain's CDR3 is CASTRSSLRTNGYTF. CDR3 in DNA: TGTGCCAGCACGAGGTCCAGCTTGCGCACCAATGGCTACACCTTC.

The chain joins TRBV5-1 to TRBJ2-5; 10 bases are shared with TRBD1. The V and J ends lost 4 bases and 3 bases, in that order; junction bases with no gene match: 9. CDR1 SGHRS and CDR2 YFSETQ come from the germline V gene. The CDR3 has 16 residues. CDR3 sequence (DNA): TGCGCCAGCAGCCTCCCGACAGGGGGCGGGGAAGAGACCCAGTACTTC. Its translation is CASSLPTGGGEETQYF. Full variable domain (rest looked up from reference TRBV5-1 and TRBJ2-5): KAGVTQTPRYLIKTRGQQVTLSCSPISGHRSVSWYQQTPGQGLQFLFEYFSETQRNKGNFPGRFSGRQFSNSRSEMNVSTLELGDSALYLCASSLPTGGGEETQYFGPGTRLLVL.

This clone has only one observation. The chain combines TRBV28 with TRBJ2-7; no clear D. Trimming stripped 3 bases from V and 5 bases from J, with 14 bases between. Germline CDR1 MDHEN, CDR2 SYDVKM. This CDR3 comprises 14 residues. CDR3 in DNA: TGTGCCAGCAGTTTGGTAGCTAATGGCCACGAGCAGTACTTC. Its translation: CASSLVANGHEQYF. Filled out from reference TRBV28 and TRBJ2-7, the complete variable domain reads DVKVTQSSRYLVKRTGEKVFLECVQDMDHENMFWYRQDPGLGLRLIYFSYDVKMKEKGDIPEGYSVSREKKERFSLILESASTNQTSMYLCASSLVANGHEQYFGPGTRLTVT.

This chain connects TRBV27 to TRBJ1-2, with 9 bases matching TRBD1. The germline CDR1 and CDR2 sequences are MNHEY and SMNVEV (reference sequence). There are 12 residues in the CDR3. V was pared by 6 bases and J by 8 bases, with 4 bases of the junction left unmatched. CDR3 amino acids: CASRQGAEGYTF. The CDR3 DNA reads as TGTGCCAGCAGACAGGGGGCGGAAGGCTACACCTTC.

The rearrangement uses TRBV19 and TRBJ1-5; TRBD1 might be the D (5 bases). Germline V gene lookup returns CDR1 LNHDA and CDR2 SQIVND (reference sequence). V was clipped by 8 bases and J by 5 bases, with 16 bases between them. The CDR3 sequence is 14 residues long. The CDR3 coding sequence is TGTGCCAGTTGCGGGGAGCGGGGCTATCAGCCCCAGCATTTT. Translated: CASCGERGYQPQHF.

The rearrangement uses TRBV14 and TRBJ1-2, with unresolved D. This CDR3 comprises 14 residues. Per germline, CDR1 SGHDN and CDR2 FVKESK. Trimming stripped 3 bases from V and 4 bases from J, with 12 bases between. CDR3: CASSHERRGYGYTF. The CDR3, as DNA: TGTGCCAGCAGCCACGAAAGACGGGGCTATGGCTACACCTTC.

The CDR3 loop reads CASSYSIAGAYEQYV. CDR3 DNA sequence: TGTGCCAGCAGTTACTCCATAGCGGGAGCTTACGAGCAGTACGTC. The rearrangement uses TRBV6-5 and TRBJ2-7; TRBD2 matches at 9 bases. Looked up from germline, CDR1 is MNHEY and CDR2 is SVGAGI. This CDR3 contains 15 residues. V was pared by 0 bases and J by 4 bases, with 4 bases of the junction left unmatched.

This chain links TRBV5-1 with TRBJ2-1; TRBD2 might be the D (6 bases). Germline assignment: CDR1 SGHRS and CDR2 YFSETQ. The CDR3 length is 13 residues. With 5 bases removed from V and 1 base from J, the gap between germline ends came to 7 bases. The CDR3, as DNA: TGCGCCAGCAGAGCGGGTTCCTACAATGAGCAGTTCTTC. The encoded protein is CASRAGSYNEQFF. The full variable domain, its missing parts supplied by reference TRBV5-1 and TRBJ2-1, is KAGVTQTPRYLIKTRGQQVTLSCSPISGHRSVSWYQQTPGQGLQFLFEYFSETQRNKGNFPGRFSGRQFSNSRSEMNVSTLELGDSALYLCASRAGSYNEQFFGPGTRLTVL.

The CDR3 region is CASSRHLLLGSYNEQFF. DNA of the CDR3: TGTGCCAGCAGTCGCCACCTACTACTAGGATCCTACAATGAGCAGTTCTTC. The chain has TRBV6-2 or TRBV6-3 and TRBJ2-1; tentative D call: TRBD2 (5 bases). Trimming removed 5 bases at V and 1 base at J, with 18 bases between. This CDR3 region has 17 residues. Germline values: CDR1 MNHEY, CDR2 SVGEGT.

The rearrangement uses TRBV5-1 and TRBJ2-1; tentatively, D is TRBD2 (6 bases). Germline CDR1 is SGHRS and CDR2 is YFSETQ. V lost 2 bases and J 7 bases, leaving 10 bases between the germline ends. The CDR3 totals 13 residues. The CDR3 spells CASSFRDFNEQFF. The CDR3 DNA reads TGCGCCAGCAGCTTTCGGGACTTTAATGAGCAGTTCTTC.

The table lists this clone with a count of one. The chain combines TRBV29-1 with TRBJ1-2; D is ambiguous. The germline gives CDR1 SQVTM, CDR2 ANQGSEA. This CDR3 has 12 amino acids. V lost 7 bases, J lost 2 bases, and 11 bases lay in between. The DNA of the CDR3 is TGCAGCGGTCGGGTGACGAACTATGGCTACACCTTC. The encoded protein is CSGRVTNYGYTF.

This chain uses TRBV15 with TRBJ2-1, with 8 bases fitting TRBD2. The junction had 6 bases not matched to a gene; V was cut back by 4 bases and J by 4 bases. The CDR3 runs to 15 residues. From germline, CDR1 is LNHNV and CDR2 YYDKDF (reference sequence). As DNA, the CDR3 is TGTGCCACCAGCAATAGCGGGGCGAATTACAATGAGCAGTTCTTC. This codes for CATSNSGANYNEQFF. The full variable domain, in which reference TRBV15 and TRBJ2-1 provide the parts outside the CDR3, is DAMVIQNPRYQVTQFGKPVTLSCSQTLNHNVMYWYQQKSSQAPKLLFHYYDKDFNNEADTPDNFQSRRPNTSFCFLDIRSPGLGDTAMYLCATSNSGANYNEQFFGPGTRLTVL.

This chain uses TRBV4-3 with TRBJ1-5; the D is unclear. Trimming removed 3 bases from V and 6 bases from J, with 9 bases in between. The CDR3 has 13 residues. Germline CDR1 reads LGHNA; CDR2 reads YSLEER. The CDR3 loop is CASSQGRTQPQHF. As DNA, the CDR3 is TGCGCCAGCAGCCAGGGGAGGACTCAGCCCCAGCATTTT.

V and J are TRBV7-2 and TRBJ1-2; 9 bases align to TRBD1. The CDR3 is made up of 14 amino acids. Trimming took 2 bases from V and 7 from J; bases not matched to a gene: 5. Germline V gives CDR1 SGHTA, CDR2 FQGNSA. CDR3 nucleotides: TGTGCCAGCAGCTTAACCGGGACAGGGCTTGGCTACACCTTC. This gives the protein CASSLTGTGLGYTF.

The chain employs TRBV2 and TRBJ2-1; 10 nucleotides agree with TRBD2. V was pared by 6 bases and J by 2 bases, with 1 base of the junction left unmatched. Germline loops: CDR1 SNHLY, CDR2 FYNNEI. The length of the CDR3 is 14 residues. The CDR3 region has the DNA TGTGCCAGCAGAGGACTAGCGGCCTACAATGAGCAGTTCTTC. It is translated as CASRGLAAYNEQFF.

V and J are TRBV2 and TRBJ1-2; D is ambiguous. Trimming shortened V by 7 bases and J by 2 bases, and 11 bases separated the two germline ends. Per the germline V gene, CDR1 is SNHLY and CDR2 is FYNNEI. The CDR3 spans 13 residues. The chain's CDR3 is CASKRENNYGYTF. The CDR3 nucleotides read TGTGCCAGCAAAAGGGAGAACAACTATGGCTACACCTTC.

The CDR3 protein is CASSRSRVANYGYTF. In DNA, the CDR3 is TGTGCCAGCAGCCGGAGCAGGGTAGCTAACTATGGCTACACCTTC. The rearrangement uses TRBV6-5 and TRBJ1-2; D might be TRBD1 (5 bases). CDR1 is MNHEY and CDR2 is SVGAGI in the germline V gene. V was cut by 6 bases and J by 0 bases, with 14 bases left in between. The CDR3 length is 15 residues.

The rearrangement joins TRBV24-1 to TRBJ1-2; D unclear. Trimming pared 4 bases from V and 5 bases from J, leaving 10 bases between. This CDR3 is built from 13 residues. The germline V gene encodes CDR1 KGHDR and CDR2 SFDVKD. The CDR3 sequence is CATSDGTDYGYTF. The CDR3 bases are TGTGCCACCAGTGACGGTACAGATTATGGCTACACCTTC.

The V gene is TRBV5-3, the J gene TRBJ1-5, with a weak D call TRBD1 (5 bases). TRBV5-3 belongs to the ORF category, with a function that is uncertain. The CDR3 is 14 residues long. V lost 1 base, J lost 3 bases, and 8 bases lay in between. CDR3 sequence (DNA): TGTGCCAGAAGCTTGCCCAGGGCCAATCAGCCCCAGCATTTT. It codes for CARSLPRANQPQHF.

The gene calls are TRBV11-2 and TRBJ2-5, with D possibly TRBD2 on 5 matching bases. Germline V CDR1 and CDR2: SGHAT, FQNNGV. V lost 5 bases, J lost 2 bases, and 9 bases lay in between. The CDR3 runs 13 residues. The CDR3 loop reads CASSLGVQETQYF. As DNA, the CDR3 is TGTGCCAGCAGCCTCGGGGTTCAAGAGACCCAGTACTTC.